The present entry profiles one TCR beta chain with its context. As yet, its antigen is unknown. Trimming removed 4 bases at V and 2 bases at J, with 21 bases between. The CDR3 runs 17 residues. The germline V gene encodes CDR1 LNHDA and CDR2 SQIVND (reference sequence). The sample belongs to a study of cytomegalovirus exposure and HLA in healthy donors. Overall study: Approximately 200 million T cells yielded fewer than 120 million unique TCR beta sequences in earlier analysis.

60 Vbeta and 13 Jbeta primers were used in PCR. Generated by immunoSEQ multiplex PCR, the TCRdb table keeps only in-frame clones and is missing some. Found here are about 150,000 clones, roughly 80% of them singletons; the top ten hold 1.3% to 1.5%. Overall study results and limits: In presence/absence analyses, roughly uniform sequencing depth across donors was assumed. An analysis done earlier found most TCR beta V segments productive about 87% or about 30% of the time.

The donors gave bone marrow, and they were healthy. The sample was PBMCs. This TCR was recovered from a man younger than 35 in good health and CMV-seronegative. The chain is built from TRBV19 and TRBJ2-7, with a possible D match to TRBD2 (9 bases). The CDR3 DNA sequence: TGTGCCAGTAGTAGGACAGGGTTGGCTAGCGGGACCTACGAGCAGTACTTC. Protein product: CASSRTGLASGTYEQYF. The complete variable domain, with remaining parts taken from reference TRBV19 and TRBJ2-7, reads DGGITQSPKYLFRKEGQNVTLSCEQNLNHDAMYWYRQDPGQGLRLIYYSQIVNDFQKGDIAEGYSVSREKKESFPLTVTSAQKNPTAFYLCASSRTGLASGTYEQYFGPGTRLTVT.